A single sample is the source of the 13 T cell receptor beta chains below, sequenced in a study of T cell repertoires in cytomegalovirus infection. These receptors' antigens are unknown. TCRdb redid the calling of the reads with MiXCR, one entry per CDR3 protein. This table has about 830,000 distinct CDR3 sequences, roughly 33% appearing once. The sequencing here drew on cultured CD8+ T cells from PBMCs, taken from culture after CMV antigen stimulation. The receptors come from a human donor in good health (CMV status not recorded). Some clones in this sample may be carry-over from other donors' samples.

This chain uses TRBV27 with TRBJ2-2; D perhaps matches TRBD2 (6 bases). CDR1 and CDR2 from the germline V gene are MNHEY and SMNVEV (reference sequence). There are 19 residues in the CDR3. Deletions cut 2 bases from V and 2 bases from J, with 21 bases between. For the CDR3, the DNA is TGTGCCAGCAGTTTAGGGAGGAGGGTTATTTGGAACAACACCGGGGAGCTGTTTTTT. Its protein is CASSLGRRVIWNNTGELFF.

The gene calls are TRBV7-4 and TRBJ2-1; D is uncertain. V was clipped by 5 bases and J by 9 bases, with 11 bases between them. Per germline, CDR1 SGHVT and CDR2 SQSDAQ. This CDR3 comprises 12 residues. The CDR3 nucleotides are TGTGCCAGCAGCCCGACAAGGCCTGAGCAGTTCTTC. Translated: CASSPTRPEQFF.

As regards this clonotype: One end of the junction fails to match germline, which may point to a read error. The genes are TRBV28 and TRBJ2-3; D assignment may be TRBD1 or TRBD2 (6 bases each). Germline loops: CDR1 MDHEN, CDR2 SYDVKM. The CDR3 is 15 residues long. CDR3 in amino acids: CASSPGARGTGTQYF. For the CDR3, the DNA is TGTGCCAGCAGCCCGGGGGCCCGGGGCACAGGTACGCAGTATTTT.

CDR3 sequence (DNA): TGTGCCAGCAGTTTCCCGGGACGGGCTGCCTGCACCTTC. It encodes CASSFPGRAACTF. This chain links TRBV12-3 or TRBV12-4 with TRBJ1-2; perhaps TRBD1 as D (5 bases). V lost 3 bases, J lost 13 bases, and 18 bases lay in between. The CDR3 has 13 amino acids.

The chain joins TRBV7-8 to TRBJ1-2, with D tentatively TRBD1 (6 bases). Trimming shortened V by 8 bases and J by 3 bases, and 16 bases separated the two germline ends. Germline assignment: CDR1 SGHVS and CDR2 FQNEAQ. CDR3 length: 14 residues. As DNA, the CDR3 is TGTGCCAGCGCCGGGGGGGGGCGGGACTATGGCTACACCTTC. It encodes CASAGGGRDYGYTF.

This clonotype was counted a few times. This CDR3 reads CASVAGTYEQYF. The CDR3 region has the DNA TGTGCCAGCGTGGCAGGGACCTACGAGCAGTACTTC. V usage is TRBV2 and J usage is TRBJ2-7, with a possible D match to TRBD1 (5 bases). This CDR3 region has 12 residues. Trimming shortened V by 8 bases and J by 2 bases, and 10 bases separated the two germline ends. CDR1 and CDR2 from the germline V gene are SNHLY and FYNNEI.

The rearrangement uses TRBV6-5 and TRBJ2-1; a possible D gene is TRBD2 (6 bases). From germline, CDR1 is MNHEY and CDR2 SVGAGI. This CDR3 region has 15 residues. V lost 0 bases and J 8 bases, leaving 14 bases between the germline ends. The CDR3 DNA is TGTGCCAGCAGTTACTCCCCCGGGGGAAATTATGAGCAGTTCTTC. Translation gives CASSYSPGGNYEQFF.

The table lists this clonotype with a few counts. CDR3 in amino acids: CASTPLPGQSEAFF. The DNA for the CDR3 is TGTGCCAGCACACCGCTCCCGGGGCAGAGTGAAGCTTTCTTT. This chain joins TRBV5-4 and TRBJ1-1; a possible D gene is TRBD1 (5 bases). The germline V gene encodes CDR1 SGHNT and CDR2 YYREEE (reference sequence). With 6 bases removed from V and 7 bases from J, the gap between germline ends came to 19 bases. The CDR3 has 14 residues.

This clonotype showed up many times. This chain connects TRBV7-2 to TRBJ2-3, with D perhaps TRBD2 (5 bases). V shed 1 base and J shed 0 bases, with 11 bases lying between them. The CDR3 loop spans 16 amino acids. Germline V lookup: CDR1 SGHTA, CDR2 FQGNSA. The CDR3 sequence is CASSLELGGSTDTQYF. DNA for the CDR3: TGTGCCAGCAGCTTAGAGTTGGGCGGGAGCACAGATACGCAGTATTTT.

This clonotype was observed at least ten times. CDR3 region: CASSNSDRLYSNQPQHF. The CDR3, as DNA: TGTGCCAGCAGCAACAGTGACCGTCTATATAGCAATCAGCCCCAGCATTTT. The rearrangement links TRBV7-2 to TRBJ1-5; no reliable D call. Germline V lookup: CDR1 SGHTA, CDR2 FQGNSA. The ends were cut back, 5 bases at V and 0 bases at J, with 17 bases in the middle. The CDR3 runs 17 residues.

This clonotype was detected only a few times. The rearrangement links TRBV4-3 to TRBJ2-2; D may match TRBD1 or TRBD2 (5 bases each). Germline CDR1 is LGHNA and CDR2 is YSLEER. The V end was cut by 0 bases, the J end by 4 bases, with 18 bases between. CDR3 length: 18 residues. The CDR3 sequence is CASSQDQNRSAGTGELFF. In nucleotides, the CDR3 is TGCGCCAGCAGCCAAGATCAAAACAGGTCCGCGGGCACCGGGGAGCTGTTTTTT.

This chain connects TRBV12-3 or TRBV12-4 to TRBJ1-5, with a possible D match to TRBD1 (5 bases). The CDR3 is made up of 16 amino acids. V was clipped by 5 bases and J by 4 bases, with 18 bases between them. Here the CDR3 DNA reads TGTGCCAGCAGTCCTAGGGACGGGGGGTTAAATCAGCCCCAGCATTTT. It is translated as CASSPRDGGLNQPQHF.

This clonotype was picked up one time. J is TRBJ2-2 and V is TRBV13, with TRBD2 matching over 12 bases. Germline V gives CDR1 PRHDT, CDR2 FYEKMQ (reference sequence). V was clipped by 5 bases and J by 3 bases; unmatched bases: 4. CDR3 size: 16 residues. Here the CDR3 reads CASSPGTSGYTGELFF. CDR3 sequence (DNA): TGTGCCAGCAGCCCAGGGACTAGCGGGTACACCGGGGAGCTGTTTTTT.